This entry lists 6 T cell receptor beta chains sequenced from one sample in a study of human T cells and chemical hapten exposure. Regarding time point: patch test 2, 6 weeks after DPC sensitization. Treatment indicated: therapeutic diphenylcyclopropenone sensitization with weekly scalp DPC. MiXCR was run by TCRdb on the RACE reads, yielding one entry per CDR3 protein. The top ten hold approximately 2% of the sample, which has some 100,000 distinct CDR3 sequences, 7% to 10% seen once. Sample: whole blood, taken in connection with sensitization to the hapten diphenylcyclopropenone (DPC). The source is a woman between 40 and 55 years old with alopecia areata. Some clones in this sample may be carry-over from other donors' samples.

The chain links TRBV11-2 to TRBJ2-1; 7 nucleotides agree with TRBD1. J was trimmed by 6 bases and V by 5 bases; bases with no gene match: 4. Germline CDR1 SGHAT, CDR2 FQNNGV. The CDR3 is made up of 13 amino acids. CDR3 in amino acids: CASSPGTANEQFF. The CDR3 region has the DNA TGTGCCAGCAGCCCTGGGACAGCCAATGAGCAGTTCTTC.

This clonotype was seen ten or more times. The chain carries TRBV25-1 and TRBJ1-3; D not resolved. Trimming removed 5 bases from V and 1 base from J, with 9 bases in between. Germline V gives CDR1 MGHDK, CDR2 SYGVNS. The CDR3 spans 14 residues. For the CDR3, the DNA is TGTGCCAGCAGTACTCCGGGGTCTGGAAACACCATATATTTT. Residues: CASSTPGSGNTIYF.

This clonotype was observed many times. The chain links TRBV7-4 to TRBJ1-5; D uncertain. Germline values: CDR1 SGHVT, CDR2 SQSDAQ. Between the trimmed V and J ends, which lost 5 bases and 5 bases, there was a span of 16 bases. The CDR3 loop spans 15 amino acids. CDR3 region: CASSPLDHFYQPQHF. The CDR3 bases are TGTGCCAGCAGCCCCTTGGACCATTTCTATCAGCCCCAGCATTTT.

The V call is TRBV29-1, the J call TRBJ1-1; the D is unclear. Germline V gene sequence: CDR1 SQVTM, CDR2 ANQGSEA. The CDR3 extends over 11 amino acids. The V and J ends lost 7 bases and 3 bases respectively, with 9 bases between them. CDR3 DNA sequence: TGCAGCGCACGAGAGTACACTGAAGCTTTCTTT. Its protein is CSAREYTEAFF.

This clonotype has more than one count but fewer than ten. This sequence joins TRBV6-5 and TRBJ2-7; 8 nucleotides agree with TRBD1. The CDR3 loop spans 16 amino acids. Germline CDR1 is MNHEY and CDR2 is SVGAGI. J lost 2 bases, V lost 7 bases, and 13 bases had no gene match. DNA for the CDR3: TGTGCCAGCACTCGTACCACCAGGACAGGGCCCTACGAGCAGTACTTC. As protein: CASTRTTRTGPYEQYF.

This clonotype has a count of ten or more. The chain combines TRBV9 with TRBJ2-1; 8 nucleotides match TRBD2. V dropped 3 bases and J dropped 8; count of bases not matched to a gene: 10. Germline lookup yields CDR1 SGDLS and CDR2 YYNGEE. The CDR3 extends over 15 amino acids. Written as DNA, the CDR3 is TGTGCCAGCAGCGCCATTAGCGGGATAGGTGATGAGCAGTTCTTC. Translation: CASSAISGIGDEQFF.